These 32 T cell receptor beta chains were sequenced from one sample in a study of T cell repertoires in cytomegalovirus infection. TCRdb itself ran the reads through MiXCR, one entry per CDR3 protein. The sample contains more than 85,000 distinct CDR3 sequences, more than 20% of which appear only once. Sequenced: CD8+ T cells from PBMCs. These receptor sequences come from a human donor in good health (CMV status not recorded). Some clones in this sample may be carry-over from other donors' samples.

The chain carries TRBV13 and TRBJ2-7, with a possible D match to TRBD1 (5 bases). CDR3 length: 15 amino acids. Trimming removed 3 bases from V and 1 base from J, with 13 bases in between. Germline CDR1 is PRHDT and CDR2 is FYEKMQ (reference sequence). The CDR3 DNA reads TGTGCCAGCAGCTTCGGGCAGGGCGCGTCCTACGAGCAGTACTTC. It encodes CASSFGQGASYEQYF. The full variable domain, rest sourced from reference TRBV13 and TRBJ2-7, is AAGVIQSPRHLIKEKRETATLKCYPIPRHDTVYWYQQGPGQDPQFLISFYEKMQSDKGSIPDRFSAQQFSDYHSELNMSSLELGDSALYFCASSFGQGASYEQYFGPGTRLTVT.

This clonotype was seen many times. This sequence joins TRBV7-6 and TRBJ2-3; D is undetermined. The germline gives CDR1 SGHVS, CDR2 FNYEAQ. This CDR3 spans 15 amino acids. Trimming shortened V by 0 bases and J by 0 bases, and 7 bases separated the two germline ends. The CDR3 coding sequence is TGTGCCAGCAGCTTAGCAGGGTCTAGCACAGATACGCAGTATTTT. This sequence encodes CASSLAGSSTDTQYF.

The CDR3 bases are TGCGCCAGCAGCCAAGAAGCGGGCACAAATTCACCCCTCCACTTT. Translation: CASSQEAGTNSPLHF. V gene TRBV4-1 combines with J gene TRBJ1-6; D call uncertain. The CDR3 spans 15 residues. Germline CDR1 reads MGHRA; CDR2 reads YSYEKL. V lost 0 bases, J lost 7 bases, and 10 bases lay in between.

The rearrangement links TRBV6-2 or TRBV6-3 to TRBJ1-1; 8 bases align to TRBD1. The junction had 9 bases not matched to a gene; V was cut back by 2 bases and J by 4 bases. In germline, CDR1 is MNHEY, CDR2 SVGEGT. CDR3 length: 16 amino acids. The CDR3 DNA reads as TGTGCCAGCAGTTACCAGGACAGGGTCGTGTTCACTGAAGCTTTCTTT. As protein: CASSYQDRVVFTEAFF.

In DNA, the CDR3 is TGTGCCAGCAGTCCCCTGCCGGGACAGGGGAACACTGAAGCTTTCTTT. It encodes CASSPLPGQGNTEAFF. The V call is TRBV28, the J call TRBJ1-1, with TRBD1 identical over 9 bases. V trimming: 5 bases; J trimming: 1 base; junction bases outside the gene matches: 8. Looked up from germline, CDR1 is MDHEN and CDR2 is SYDVKM. CDR3 size: 16 residues.

V and J are TRBV20-1 and TRBJ2-7, with D uncertain. Germline CDR1 DFQATT, CDR2 SNEGSKA (reference sequence). With 3 bases removed from V and 3 bases from J, the gap between germline ends came to 9 bases. There are 12 residues in the CDR3. For the CDR3, the DNA is TGCAGTGCTAGGAAGGGAAACTACGAGCAGTACTTC. This gives the protein CSARKGNYEQYF.

In this sample, this clonotype turned up many times. The gene calls are TRBV20-1 and TRBJ2-7; TRBD1 or TRBD2 may be the D gene (5 bases each). CDR3 length: 15 residues. CDR1 and CDR2 (germline): DFQATT, SNEGSKA (reference sequence). The V and J ends lost 1 base and 4 bases respectively, with 17 bases between them. The CDR3 is CSARGVWDGAYEQYF. CDR3 DNA sequence: TGCAGTGCTAGAGGCGTTTGGGACGGTGCGTACGAGCAGTACTTC.

This clonotype came up many times. This chain links TRBV7-9 with TRBJ1-1, with 9 bases aligning to TRBD1. This CDR3 comprises 15 residues. J was trimmed by 1 base and V by 4 bases; bases with no gene match: 4. The germline CDR1 and CDR2 sequences are SEHNR and FQNEAQ (reference sequence). The CDR3 DNA sequence: TGTGCCAGCAGCTCCGGACAGGGGCAGAACACTGAAGCTTTCTTT. Its translation: CASSSGQGQNTEAFF.

This clonotype was seen a few times. The chain employs TRBV4-3 and TRBJ1-2; TRBD1 matches 9 bases. The CDR3 runs to 16 residues. Germline loops: CDR1 LGHNA, CDR2 YSLEER. Losses at the gene ends were 4 bases for V and 2 bases for J; bases not matched to a gene: 8. As DNA, the CDR3 is TGCGCCAGCAGCCCCCGGGACAGGGAACTAAACTATGGCTACACCTTC. Translating gives CASSPRDRELNYGYTF.

CDR3: CASSLQTSGTQETQYF. The CDR3 nucleotides read TGTGCCAGCAGCTTACAGACTAGCGGGACCCAAGAGACCCAGTACTTC. The chain employs TRBV7-9 and TRBJ2-5; 11 bases map to TRBD2. Trimming at V came to 2 bases and at J to 1 base, leaving 3 bases not matched to a gene. The germline gives CDR1 SEHNR, CDR2 FQNEAQ (reference sequence). The CDR3 spans 16 residues.

This clonotype was observed a few times. The genes are TRBV7-2 and TRBJ1-2; unclear D gene. The V gene lost 2 bases and the J gene lost 0 bases, with 10 bases spanning the gap. The V gene's germline CDR1 is SGHTA and CDR2 FQGNSA. This CDR3 contains 15 residues. Written as DNA, the CDR3 is TGTGCCAGCAGCTTAACGGAGAGAGCTAACTATGGCTACACCTTC. It codes for CASSLTERANYGYTF.

This sequence joins TRBV10-3 and TRBJ1-1; no definite D call. Germline CDR1 ENHRY, CDR2 SYGVKD. V was trimmed by 3 bases and J by 0 bases, leaving 8 bases between them. The CDR3 is 14 residues long. CDR3 nucleotides: TGTGCCATCAGTGAACCGGGTATGAACACTGAAGCTTTCTTT. Residues: CAISEPGMNTEAFF.

The V call is TRBV19, the J call TRBJ2-1; D is ambiguous. V dropped 1 base and J dropped 3 bases, with 10 bases sitting between them. The CDR3 runs 15 residues. Germline V gene lookup returns CDR1 LNHDA and CDR2 SQIVND (reference sequence). This CDR3 reads CASSIVVLGYNEQFF. The CDR3 nucleotides read TGTGCCAGTAGTATAGTCGTTCTCGGCTACAATGAGCAGTTCTTC.

V and J are TRBV5-6 and TRBJ2-3, with TRBD2 as a possible D gene (6 bases). The CDR3 is 13 residues long. The V end was cut by 0 bases, the J end by 8 bases, with 10 bases between. Germline V lookup: CDR1 SGHDT, CDR2 YYEEEE. The CDR3 loop is CASSLGGERTQYF. CDR3 coding DNA: TGTGCCAGCAGCTTGGGCGGGGAGCGTACGCAGTATTTT.

This clonotype was seen more than once but under ten times. J is TRBJ1-4 and V is TRBV4-3; D is ambiguous. V was clipped by 3 bases and J by 3 bases, with 17 bases between them. This CDR3 contains 17 residues. Germline V gives CDR1 LGHNA, CDR2 YSLEER. The CDR3 DNA is TGCGCCAGCAGCCAGGGATATCTTGGCACCCCTAATGAAAAACTGTTTTTT. The encoded protein is CASSQGYLGTPNEKLFF.

This clonotype was seen a few times. The rearrangement uses TRBV13 and TRBJ2-7; 9 bases fit TRBD2. The ends lost 1 base at V and 2 bases at J; junction bases unmatched: 6. CDR1 and CDR2 from the germline V gene are PRHDT and FYEKMQ (reference sequence). The CDR3 runs to 16 residues. CDR3 sequence reads: CASSLAAGGRAYEQYF. CDR3 nucleotides: TGTGCCAGCAGCTTAGCCGCTGGCGGGAGGGCCTACGAGCAGTACTTC.

This clonotype was counted a few times. This chain links TRBV29-1 with TRBJ2-7; D gene ambiguous. The germline gives CDR1 SQVTM, CDR2 ANQGSEA. V was clipped by 6 bases and J by 0 bases, with 18 bases between them. There are 15 residues in the CDR3. Written as DNA, the CDR3 is TGCAGCGTGAGAGTCCTCGATTCCAGCTCCTACGAGCAGTACTTC. Its translation: CSVRVLDSSSYEQYF.

This rearrangement joins TRBV5-1 to TRBJ2-2; D is uncertain. Deletions cut 3 bases from V and 5 bases from J, with 5 bases between. This CDR3 region has 12 residues. The V gene's germline CDR1 is SGHRS and CDR2 YFSETQ. The CDR3 region is CASSSGTGELFF. The CDR3 DNA sequence: TGCGCCAGCAGCTCCGGAACCGGGGAGCTGTTTTTT.

The rearrangement links TRBV20-1 to TRBJ1-1; D perhaps matches TRBD1 (5 bases). V lost 1 base to trimming and J lost 3 bases, with 9 bases between them. This CDR3 has 13 residues. Per germline, CDR1 DFQATT and CDR2 SNEGSKA (reference sequence). The CDR3 region has the DNA TGCAGTGCTAGAGCGCGGGGGGACACTGAAGCTTTCTTT. Translation: CSARARGDTEAFF.

This clonotype was recorded at least ten times. This rearrangement joins TRBV7-6 to TRBJ2-6; D unclear. Trimming cost V 2 bases and J 4 bases, with 15 bases left between them. The CDR3 loop spans 17 amino acids. In germline, CDR1 is SGHVS, CDR2 FNYEAQ. In DNA form, the CDR3 reads TGTGCCAGCAGCTTAAAAAGACCTCCCCTGGGGGCCAACGTCCTGACTTTC. Amino acids: CASSLKRPPLGANVLTF.

The chain recombines TRBV6-2 or TRBV6-3 with TRBJ2-7; TRBD1 might be the D (6 bases). The V end was cut by 5 bases, the J end by 6 bases, with 11 bases between. Germline CDR1 MNHEY, CDR2 SVGEGT. The CDR3 loop spans 12 amino acids. The CDR3: CASSQNRVEQYF. Written as DNA, the CDR3 is TGTGCCAGCAGTCAGAACAGGGTCGAGCAGTACTTC.

This clonotype was picked up many times. The chain joins TRBV6-1 to TRBJ2-5; 8 nucleotides align to TRBD1. The junction had 5 bases not matched to a gene; V was cut back by 3 bases and J by 5 bases. This CDR3 region has 14 residues. Per germline, CDR1 MNHNS and CDR2 SASEGT. CDR3: CASSEGRGHETQYF. The CDR3 coding sequence is TGTGCCAGCAGTGAGGGCAGGGGGCATGAGACCCAGTACTTC.

The rearrangement joins TRBV20-1 to TRBJ2-2, with D tentatively TRBD1 (6 bases). Germline CDR1 and CDR2: DFQATT and SNEGSKA (reference sequence). The V end was cut by 3 bases, the J end by 2 bases, with 13 bases between. The length of the CDR3 is 15 residues. CDR3 coding DNA: TGCAGTGCTAGCGACGACAGGATCAACACCGGGGAGCTGTTTTTT. Its translation: CSASDDRINTGELFF.

The table lists this clonotype with many counts. The chain joins TRBV29-1 to TRBJ1-2; 7 positions match TRBD1. Trimming took 5 bases from V and 8 from J; bases not matched to a gene: 11. This CDR3 contains 13 residues. CDR1 is SQVTM and CDR2 is ANQGSEA in the germline V gene. The CDR3 DNA is TGCAGCGTTCCACGGCAGGGGGTACAGGGCTACACCTTC. Translating it yields CSVPRQGVQGYTF.

V and J are TRBV5-6 and TRBJ1-5, with D possibly being TRBD1 (5 bases). The CDR3 totals 14 residues. Trimming removed 5 bases at V and 2 bases at J, with 11 bases between. Germline loops: CDR1 SGHDT, CDR2 YYEEEE. Here the CDR3 reads CASRQWGGNQPQHF. The CDR3 DNA reads as TGTGCCAGCAGGCAATGGGGCGGCAATCAGCCCCAGCATTTT.

This clonotype came up many times. The rearrangement joins TRBV7-9 to TRBJ2-3, with 11 bases that match TRBD2. The CDR3 is 19 amino acids. CDR1 is SEHNR and CDR2 is FQNEAQ in the germline V gene (reference sequence). Losses at the gene ends were 1 base for V and 3 bases for J; bases not matched to a gene: 12. The DNA for the CDR3 is TGTGCCAGCAGCTTAGACCCCAACCTACTAGCGGGAGTTACAGATACGCAGTATTTT. This gives the protein CASSLDPNLLAGVTDTQYF.

Remarks on this clonotype: One end of the junction does not line up with germline, which may come from a read error. V and J are TRBV12-3 or TRBV12-4 and TRBJ1-1; D is unresolved. The CDR3 has 11 amino acids. The CDR3 coding sequence is TGTGCCAGCAGCCTCGGTTCCAAACCATTTTGG. Translating it yields CASSLGSKPFW.

This clonotype was counted between two and nine times. The rearrangement links TRBV7-2 to TRBJ1-1, with 10 positions matching TRBD1. The V gene's germline CDR1 is SGHTA and CDR2 FQGNSA. There are 17 residues in the CDR3. V lost 1 base, J lost 0 bases, and 5 bases stayed unmatched. CDR3 region: CASSLVTGGLLNTEAFF. For the CDR3, the DNA is TGTGCCAGCAGCTTAGTGACAGGGGGCCTTTTGAACACTGAAGCTTTCTTT.

This clonotype has ten or more counts. J is TRBJ1-4 and V is TRBV4-1; D perhaps matches TRBD1 (6 bases). Germline V gives CDR1 MGHRA, CDR2 YSYEKL. Trimming took 0 bases from V and 3 from J, leaving 14 bases between them. The CDR3 has 17 residues. The CDR3 bases are TGCGCCAGCAGCCAAGACGGAGGGGGGACGTCTAATGAAAAACTGTTTTTT. Its protein is CASSQDGGGTSNEKLFF.

Worth noting for this clonotype: The conserved closing phenylalanine or tryptophan is absent in this CDR3, likely reflecting a read error. Because the CDR3's place on the DNA is in doubt, the DNA is left out and the CDR3 is given as listed by TCRdb. This chain uses TRBV11-2 with TRBJ2-1; the table's D call TRBD1 went unverified against the DNA. Germline-derived CDR1 and CDR2 are SGHAT and FQNNGV. 12 amino acids form the CDR3, both terminal residues included. The CDR3 spells CASSLSGSGPVL.

V usage is TRBV12-3 or TRBV12-4 and J usage is TRBJ2-7; D call uncertain. V was pared by 3 bases and J by 3 bases, with 12 bases between. CDR3 size: 14 residues. The CDR3 loop reads CASSFLDQNYEQYF. CDR3 nucleotides: TGTGCCAGCAGTTTTCTTGATCAAAACTACGAGCAGTACTTC.

The chain employs TRBV28 and TRBJ2-7; TRBD1 aligns across 10 bases. CDR1 is MDHEN, CDR2 SYDVKM, per germline. Germline trimming cut 4 bases from V and 4 bases from J; bases unmatched to any gene: 16. The CDR3 has 18 amino acids. The CDR3: CASSSPQELGTGAYEQYF. The CDR3 DNA sequence: TGTGCCAGCAGTTCCCCCCAAGAGTTGGGGACAGGGGCTTACGAGCAGTACTTC.